A single sample gave rise to the 16 T cell receptor beta chains below, sequenced in a study of blood T cell repertoires in COVID-19 (dated by TCRdb to about 2020). Libraries came from the immunoSEQ multiplex PCR assay. TCRdb limited this immuneACCESS table to in-frame rearrangements with V and J called. A share of clones is missing; checked studies link under half to unresolved V genes, and the rest is unexplained. The sample records 150,000 to 200,000 clones, roughly 86% of which are singletons. The ten top clones hold roughly 8.7% of the sample. The specimen sequenced was PBMCs or T cells enriched from blood (not recorded which). The receptors come from a woman younger than 45 who had recovered from COVID-19.

The V call is TRBV13, the J call TRBJ2-3; TRBD2 aligns across 16 bases. The CDR3 runs to 17 residues. Germline CDR1 PRHDT, CDR2 FYEKMQ (reference sequence). Trimming cost V 5 bases and J 4 bases; bases outside gene matches: 6. For the CDR3, the DNA is TGTGCCAGCAGCCACGGGACTAGCGGGAGGGCCTCAGATACGCAGTATTTT. This translates into CASSHGTSGRASDTQYF.

CDR3 nucleotides: TGTGCCAGCAGCTTGGGTAGCGGGGAGCTGTTTTTT. It encodes CASSLGSGELFF. The V call is TRBV5-8, the J call TRBJ2-2; no clear D. The germline gives CDR1 SGHTS, CDR2 YDEGEE. This CDR3 contains 12 residues. V was pared by 0 bases and J by 7 bases, with 4 bases between.

The V gene is TRBV7-9, the J gene TRBJ1-1, with D maybe TRBD1 (5 bases). V was pared by 5 bases and J by 8 bases, with 15 bases between. Germline CDR1 reads SEHNR; CDR2 reads FQNEAQ (reference sequence). This CDR3 spans 13 amino acids. CDR3 nucleotide sequence: TGTGCCAGCAGCCCTACGGGGGGGAGGGAAGCTTTCTTT. As protein: CASSPTGGREAFF.

The gene calls are TRBV20-1 and TRBJ2-1, with TRBD2 matching 8 bases. V shed 3 bases, J shed 9 bases, and the junction held 7 bases outside the gene matches. Germline CDR1 reads DFQATT; CDR2 reads SNEGSKA (reference sequence). The CDR3 has 13 amino acids. The CDR3 coding sequence is TGCAGTGCTAGTACCGGGACTAGGAGTGAGCAGTTCTTC. Translation: CSASTGTRSEQFF.

The chain combines TRBV28 with TRBJ2-2; 9 bases are shared with TRBD2. The CDR3 contains 19 residues. The ends lost 3 bases at V and 1 base at J; junction bases unmatched: 12. CDR1 and CDR2 (germline): MDHEN, SYDVKM. The CDR3 protein is CASSFLPVLAGLNTGELFF. Here the CDR3 DNA reads TGTGCCAGCAGTTTCCTCCCGGTACTAGCGGGTTTGAACACCGGGGAGCTGTTTTTT.

V is TRBV28 and J is TRBJ2-3; weak D call: TRBD2 (6 bases). CDR3 length: 14 amino acids. Trimming shortened V by 6 bases and J by 9 bases, and 19 bases separated the two germline ends. The V gene's germline CDR1 is MDHEN and CDR2 SYDVKM. CDR3 in amino acids: CASSPPRGLQTQYF. Written as DNA, the CDR3 is TGTGCCAGCAGCCCGCCCCGGGGGTTACAGACGCAGTATTTT.

The rearrangement uses TRBV15 and TRBJ2-2; weak D call: TRBD1 (5 bases). V was clipped by 0 bases and J by 4 bases, with 12 bases between them. Germline values: CDR1 LNHNV, CDR2 YYDKDF (reference sequence). The CDR3 covers 16 residues. The DNA for the CDR3 is TGTGCCACCAGCAGAGATCAAGGGGTTCTCACCGGGGAGCTGTTTTTT. It is translated as CATSRDQGVLTGELFF.

The chain links TRBV6-5 to TRBJ1-2, with 8 positions matching TRBD1. V gave up 0 bases and J gave up 4 bases; unmatched junction bases: 1. This CDR3 is built from 14 residues. Germline-derived CDR1 and CDR2 are MNHEY and SVGAGI. CDR3 sequence (DNA): TGTGCCAGCAGTTACTCTGGACAGGGCTATGGCTACACCTTC. This translates into CASSYSGQGYGYTF.

The chain uses TRBV5-1 and TRBJ2-3; 11 bases match TRBD2. The CDR3 length is 18 residues. V was clipped by 1 base and J by 3 bases; unmatched bases: 10. Germline loops: CDR1 SGHRS, CDR2 YFSETQ. The CDR3 reads CASSLWDATSGGTDTQYF. CDR3 bases: TGCGCCAGCAGCTTGTGGGACGCAACTAGCGGGGGTACAGATACGCAGTATTTT.

The genes are TRBV19 and TRBJ2-3; tentative D call: TRBD1 (6 bases). Germline assignment: CDR1 LNHDA and CDR2 SQIVND (reference sequence). CDR3 length equals 13 residues. The V gene lost 5 bases and the J gene lost 9 bases, with 15 bases spanning the gap. In DNA, the CDR3 is TGTGCCAGTAGTTCCCGGTCTGGGGGCACGCAGTATTTT. Translated: CASSSRSGGTQYF. The entire variable domain, with the rest obtained from reference TRBV19 and TRBJ2-3, is as follows: DGGITQSPKYLFRKEGQNVTLSCEQNLNHDAMYWYRQDPGQGLRLIYYSQIVNDFQKGDIAEGYSVSREKKESFPLTVTSAQKNPTAFYLCASSSRSGGTQYFGPGTRLTVL.

V gene TRBV9 combines with J gene TRBJ2-3, with D possibly matching TRBD2 (6 bases). Trimming took 0 bases from V and 5 from J, leaving 10 bases between them. Germline V CDR1 and CDR2: SGDLS, YYNGEE. This CDR3 contains 14 residues. As DNA, the CDR3 is TGTGCCAGCAGCGTAGCGGGGGAGGTAGATACGCAGTATTTT. It yields the protein CASSVAGEVDTQYF. Looking up the rest from reference TRBV9 and TRBJ2-3 gives the full variable domain: DSGVTQTPKHLITATGQRVTLRCSPRSGDLSVYWYQQSLDQGLQFLIQYYNGEERAKGNILERFSAQQFPDLHSELNLSSLELGDSALYFCASSVAGEVDTQYFGPGTRLTVL.

The J gene is TRBJ2-7, the V gene TRBV24-1, with D uncertain. This CDR3 is 14 amino acids long. V was pared by 9 bases and J by 0 bases, with 14 bases between. Germline-derived CDR1 and CDR2 are KGHDR and SFDVKD. CDR3 sequence (DNA): TGTGCCACCTCGACCGCGGCGAACTCCTACGAGCAGTACTTC. It codes for CATSTAANSYEQYF.

This chain joins TRBV11-2 and TRBJ2-1, with 12 bases matching TRBD2. The CDR3 totals 16 residues. With 8 bases clipped from V and 0 bases from J, the junction kept 5 bases outside the gene matches. Germline CDR1 SGHAT, CDR2 FQNNGV. Written as DNA, the CDR3 is TGTGCCAGCGGGGGACTAGCGGGTAGCTCCTACAATGAGCAGTTCTTC. Translation: CASGGLAGSSYNEQFF.

This rearrangement joins TRBV7-9 to TRBJ1-1; unclear D gene. The CDR3 runs to 13 residues. Trimming left V 1 base short and J 7 bases short, with 10 bases between. From germline, CDR1 is SEHNR and CDR2 FQNEAQ (reference sequence). CDR3 in amino acids: CASSLESRSEAFF. The CDR3 nucleotides are TGTGCCAGCAGCTTAGAATCGAGAAGTGAAGCTTTCTTT.

This sequence joins TRBV29-1 and TRBJ2-1, with 9 bases identical to TRBD2. Germline trimming cut 3 bases from V and 9 bases from J; bases unmatched to any gene: 3. Per germline, CDR1 SQVTM and CDR2 ANQGSEA. This CDR3 spans 12 amino acids. The DNA for the CDR3 is TGCAGCGTTGAGGTAGCGGGAGTTGAGCAGTTCTTC. This codes for CSVEVAGVEQFF.

In this sample, this clone turned up a few times. The rearrangement uses TRBV5-1 and TRBJ2-7; D unclear. V lost 0 bases and J 0 bases, leaving 7 bases between the germline ends. Germline CDR1 reads SGHRS; CDR2 reads YFSETQ. The CDR3 loop spans 14 amino acids. The CDR3, as DNA: TGCGCCAGCAGCTTGGGGTTTAGCTCCTACGAGCAGTACTTC. Protein: CASSLGFSSYEQYF.